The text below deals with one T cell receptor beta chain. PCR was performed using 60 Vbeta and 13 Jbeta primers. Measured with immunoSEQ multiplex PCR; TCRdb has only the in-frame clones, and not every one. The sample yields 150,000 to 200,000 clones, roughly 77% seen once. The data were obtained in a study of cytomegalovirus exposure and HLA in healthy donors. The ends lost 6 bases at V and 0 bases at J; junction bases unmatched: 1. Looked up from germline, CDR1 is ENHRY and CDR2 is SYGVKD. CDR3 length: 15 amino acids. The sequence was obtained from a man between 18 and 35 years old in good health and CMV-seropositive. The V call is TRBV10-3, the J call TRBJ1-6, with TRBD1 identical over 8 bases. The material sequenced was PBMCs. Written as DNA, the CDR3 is TGTGCCATCAGGGACAGGGCCTCCTATAATTCACCCCTCCACTTT. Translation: CAIRDRASYNSPLHF.